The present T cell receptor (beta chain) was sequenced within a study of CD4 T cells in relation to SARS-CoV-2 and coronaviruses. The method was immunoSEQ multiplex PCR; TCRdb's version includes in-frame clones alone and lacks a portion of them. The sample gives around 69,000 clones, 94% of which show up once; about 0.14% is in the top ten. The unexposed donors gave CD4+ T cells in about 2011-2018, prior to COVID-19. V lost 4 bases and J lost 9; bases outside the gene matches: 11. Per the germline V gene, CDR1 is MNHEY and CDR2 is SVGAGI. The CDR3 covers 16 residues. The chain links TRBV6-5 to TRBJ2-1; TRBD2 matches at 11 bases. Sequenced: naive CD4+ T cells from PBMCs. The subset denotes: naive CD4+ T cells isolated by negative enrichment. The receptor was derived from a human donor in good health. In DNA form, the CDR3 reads TGTGCCAGCAGTTCCTTAGCGGGAGGGCCCTTCGGTGAGCAGTTCTTC. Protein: CASSSLAGGPFGEQFF.